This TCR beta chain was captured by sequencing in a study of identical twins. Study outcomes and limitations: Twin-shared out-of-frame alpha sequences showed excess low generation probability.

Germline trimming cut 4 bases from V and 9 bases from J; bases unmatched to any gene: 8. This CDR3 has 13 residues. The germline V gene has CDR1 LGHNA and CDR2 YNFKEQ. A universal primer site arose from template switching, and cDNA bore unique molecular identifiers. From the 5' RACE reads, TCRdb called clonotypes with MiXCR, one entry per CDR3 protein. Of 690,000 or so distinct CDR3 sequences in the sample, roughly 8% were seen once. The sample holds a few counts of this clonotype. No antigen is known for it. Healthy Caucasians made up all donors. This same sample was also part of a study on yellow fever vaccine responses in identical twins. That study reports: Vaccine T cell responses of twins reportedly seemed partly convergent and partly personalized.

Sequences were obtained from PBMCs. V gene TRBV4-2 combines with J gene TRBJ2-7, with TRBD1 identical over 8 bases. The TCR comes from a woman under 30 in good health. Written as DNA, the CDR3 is TGTGCCAGCAGCCCGGCAGGGGGCTTGGTGCAGTACTTC. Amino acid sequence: CASSPAGGLVQYF.